This T cell receptor beta chain was sequenced for a study of a mutant IDH1 vaccine in newly diagnosed glioma. Overall study context: Vaccines were first given 4-6 weeks after radiotherapy alone, or with temozolomide cycles.

Time point defined: week 11, during vaccination. A 20-mer mutant IDH1 peptide at 300 ug was injected subcutaneously with topical imiquimod. Donors harbored newly found WHO grade 3 or 4 IDH1-mutant, ATRX-lost astrocytomas. Study results and caveats: There seemed to be no relation between pseudoprogression and changes in top peripheral T cell clonotypes.

The method was immunoSEQ multiplex PCR; TCRdb's version includes in-frame clones alone and lacks a portion of them. There are 50,000 to 65,000 clones in the sample; 91% occur only once, and roughly 2.3% lies in the top ten. The germline V gene has CDR1 SGHRS and CDR2 YFSETQ. The CDR3 runs to 15 residues. The V end lost 4 bases, the J end lost 5 bases, and 17 bases lay between the germline ends. Regarding this clone: The antigen is unknown.

The source material was PBMCs, sampled from a glioma patient whose treatment included an IDH1 peptide vaccine. The sequence came from a man aged 50 to 59 with glioma. The rearrangement uses TRBV5-1 and TRBJ2-3, with D perhaps being TRBD1 or TRBD2 (5 bases each). CDR3 amino acids: CASSPGTPAVDTQYF. The CDR3 coding sequence is TGCGCCAGCAGCCCCGGGACCCCGGCGGTAGATACGCAGTATTTT.